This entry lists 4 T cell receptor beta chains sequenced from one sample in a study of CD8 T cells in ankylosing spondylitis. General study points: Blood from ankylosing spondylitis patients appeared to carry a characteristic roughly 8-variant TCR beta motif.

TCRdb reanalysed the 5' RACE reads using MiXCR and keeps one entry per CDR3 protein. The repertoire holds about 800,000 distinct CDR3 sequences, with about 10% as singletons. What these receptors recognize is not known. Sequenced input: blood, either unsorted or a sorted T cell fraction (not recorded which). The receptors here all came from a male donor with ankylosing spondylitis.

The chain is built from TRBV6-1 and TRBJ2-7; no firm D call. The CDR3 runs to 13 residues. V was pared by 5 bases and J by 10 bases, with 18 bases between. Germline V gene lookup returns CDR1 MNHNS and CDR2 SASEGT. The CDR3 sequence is CASSRTRMAHQYF. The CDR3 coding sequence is TGTGCCAGCAGTCGAACGAGGATGGCCCACCAGTACTTC.

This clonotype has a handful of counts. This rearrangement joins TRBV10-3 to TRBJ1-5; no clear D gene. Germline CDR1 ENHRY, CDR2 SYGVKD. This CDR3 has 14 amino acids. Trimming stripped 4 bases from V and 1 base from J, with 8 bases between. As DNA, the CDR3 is TGTGCCATCAGTGGTGCGGGAAGCAATCAGCCCCAGCATTTT. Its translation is CAISGAGSNQPQHF.

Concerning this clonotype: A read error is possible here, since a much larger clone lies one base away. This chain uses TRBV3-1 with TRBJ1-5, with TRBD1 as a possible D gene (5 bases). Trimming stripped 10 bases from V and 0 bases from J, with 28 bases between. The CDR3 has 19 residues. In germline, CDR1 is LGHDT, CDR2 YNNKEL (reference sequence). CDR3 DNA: TGTGCCATCAGGCTGTATGTACTAGGGGTAGGTGATAGCAATCAGCCCCAGCATTTT. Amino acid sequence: CAIRLYVLGVGDSNQPQHF.

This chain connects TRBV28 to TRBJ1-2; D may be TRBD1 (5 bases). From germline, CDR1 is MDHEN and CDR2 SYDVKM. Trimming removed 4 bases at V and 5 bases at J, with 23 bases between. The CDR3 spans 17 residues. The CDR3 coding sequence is TGTGCCAGCAGTTCCCAGATGGGTGGGGCGCCGGTTTATGGCTACACCTTC. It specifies CASSSQMGGAPVYGYTF.